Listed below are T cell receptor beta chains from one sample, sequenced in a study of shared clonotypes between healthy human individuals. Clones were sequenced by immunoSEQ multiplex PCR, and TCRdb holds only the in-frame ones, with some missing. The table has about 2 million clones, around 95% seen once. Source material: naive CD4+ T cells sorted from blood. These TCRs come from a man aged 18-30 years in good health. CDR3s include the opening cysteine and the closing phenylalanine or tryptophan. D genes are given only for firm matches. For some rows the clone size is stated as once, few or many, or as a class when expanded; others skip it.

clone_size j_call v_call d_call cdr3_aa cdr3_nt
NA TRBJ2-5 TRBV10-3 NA CAISETIQETQYF TGTGCCATCAGTGAGACTATCCAAGAGACCCAGTACTTC
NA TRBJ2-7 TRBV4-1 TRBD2 CASSLGLAGPYEQYF TGCGCCAGCAGCCTTGGACTAGCGGGACCCTACGAGCAGTACTTC
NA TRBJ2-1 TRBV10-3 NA CAISESSQTFF TGTGCCATCAGTGAGTCGAGCCAAACGTTCTTC
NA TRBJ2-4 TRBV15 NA CATSRDNRGQNIQYF TGTGCCACCAGCAGAGATAATAGGGGCCAAAACATTCAGTACTTC
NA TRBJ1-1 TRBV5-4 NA CASSLATPNTEAFF TGTGCCAGCAGCTTGGCTACACCGAACACTGAAGCTTTCTTT
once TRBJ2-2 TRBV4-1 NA CASRGGLANTGELFF TGCGCCAGCAGAGGCGGGCTGGCTAACACCGGGGAGCTGTTTTTT
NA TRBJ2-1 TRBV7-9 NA CASSLEDEQFF TGTGCCAGCAGTTTGGAGGATGAGCAGTTCTTC
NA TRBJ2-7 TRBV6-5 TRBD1 CASSRTGEEQYF TGTGCCAGCAGCAGAACAGGGGAAGAGCAGTACTTC
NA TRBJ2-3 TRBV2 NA CASSEQWWHTDTQYF TGTGCCAGCAGTGAACAGTGGTGGCACACAGATACGCAGTATTTT
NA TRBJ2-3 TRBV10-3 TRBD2 CAISDLAGITDTQYF TGTGCCATCAGTGATCTAGCGGGGATCACAGATACGCAGTATTTT
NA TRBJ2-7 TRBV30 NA CAWSLRKDRGTHEQYF TGTGCCTGGAGTCTGAGAAAGGACAGAGGAACTCACGAGCAGTACTTC
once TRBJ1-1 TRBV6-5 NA CASSYSVAGNTEAFF TGTGCCAGCAGTTACTCGGTAGCAGGGAACACTGAAGCTTTCTTT
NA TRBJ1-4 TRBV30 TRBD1 CAWSALITGGTEKLFF TGTGCCTGGAGTGCTTTAATTACAGGGGGGACTGAAAAACTGTTTTTT
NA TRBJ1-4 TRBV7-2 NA CASSGGPATNEKLFF TGTGCCAGCAGTGGTGGCCCCGCAACTAATGAAAAACTGTTTTTT